The 12 T cell receptor beta chains presented below share a single source sample, sequenced in a study of neoadjuvant anti-PD-1 for oral cavity cancer. This table comes from immunoSEQ multiplex PCR, and its TCRdb copy is limited to in-frame clones, with some not included. The table records approximately 42,000 clones, approximately 80% of them present only once. Sample time point: after neoadjuvant nivolumab, at surgical resection. This material consisted of PBMCs, taken after nivolumab (anti-PD-1) treatment. These receptors all come from a person between 40 and 80 years old with oral cavity squamous cell carcinoma.

This sequence joins TRBV2 and TRBJ2-1, with D perhaps given as TRBD1 or TRBD2 (5 bases each). The V end lost 2 bases, the J end lost 9 bases, and 23 bases lay between the germline ends. From germline, CDR1 is SNHLY and CDR2 FYNNEI. The CDR3 covers 17 residues. CDR3 coding DNA: TGTGCCAGCAGTGAAATCGGCCAGCTCTCGAGGGGTGGTGAGCAGTTCTTC. Amino acids: CASSEIGQLSRGGEQFF.

CDR3 sequence (DNA): TGTGCCAGCAGCTTGGGGAGACAGTCTTACGAGCAGTACTTC. Translation gives CASSLGRQSYEQYF. The genes are TRBV11-2 and TRBJ2-7; D is tentatively TRBD1 or TRBD2 (5 bases each). The CDR3 length is 14 residues. Germline CDR1 SGHAT, CDR2 FQNNGV. V was cut by 3 bases and J by 4 bases, with 13 bases left in between.

The chain uses TRBV5-1 and TRBJ2-1; D not certain. Germline V gene lookup returns CDR1 SGHRS and CDR2 YFSETQ. V was shortened by 0 bases and J by 0 bases, with 13 bases between the two germline ends. The CDR3 spans 17 residues. Written as DNA, the CDR3 is TGCGCCAGCAGCTTGGGATTAGGGTCCGGCTCCTACAATGAGCAGTTCTTC. It specifies CASSLGLGSGSYNEQFF.

The chain combines TRBV7-9 with TRBJ1-6; TRBD1 is a possible D gene (6 bases). Per germline, CDR1 SEHNR and CDR2 FQNEAQ (reference sequence). Deletions cut 5 bases from V and 4 bases from J, with 18 bases between. The CDR3 covers 17 residues. The CDR3 is CASSPQNEGGYNSPLHF. The DNA for the CDR3 is TGTGCCAGCAGCCCGCAAAATGAGGGGGGGTATAATTCACCCCTCCACTTT.

This chain connects TRBV6-1 to TRBJ1-2; D not resolved. The CDR3 loop spans 16 amino acids. V was shortened by 1 base and J by 4 bases, with 16 bases between the two germline ends. The germline V gene has CDR1 MNHNS and CDR2 SASEGT. The CDR3 bases are TGTGCCAGCAGTGAAGGTGGGGTCGCAACCTTCTATGGCTACACCTTC. As protein: CASSEGGVATFYGYTF.

The chain has TRBV7-8 and TRBJ1-1, with a weak D call TRBD1 (5 bases). V lost 5 bases to trimming and J lost 6 bases, with 13 bases between them. The CDR3 runs 13 residues. Germline V gene sequence: CDR1 SGHVS, CDR2 FQNEAQ. CDR3 sequence: CASSPGTAAEAFF. The CDR3 DNA sequence: TGTGCCAGCAGCCCGGGGACGGCTGCTGAAGCTTTCTTT.

This chain connects TRBV7-3 to TRBJ2-3; 9 nucleotides line up with TRBD1. The CDR3 totals 13 residues. Germline V gives CDR1 SGHTA, CDR2 FQGTGA. V shed 5 bases, J shed 6 bases, and the junction held 3 bases outside the gene matches. In DNA form, the CDR3 reads TGTGCCAGCAGCCGTGGGACAGGGGATACGCAGTATTTT. It specifies CASSRGTGDTQYF.

V gene TRBV11-2 combines with J gene TRBJ2-2, with 7 bases lining up with TRBD2. The CDR3 loop spans 16 amino acids. Losses at the gene ends were 9 bases for V and 3 bases for J; bases not matched to a gene: 13. Germline lookup yields CDR1 SGHAT and CDR2 FQNNGV. CDR3 in amino acids: CASFLGSSGDTGELFF. In nucleotides, the CDR3 is TGTGCCAGTTTCCTAGGGTCGAGCGGGGACACCGGGGAGCTGTTTTTT.

This chain links TRBV7-2 with TRBJ1-5; no definite D call. Trimming left V 5 bases short and J 4 bases short, with 18 bases between. Germline loops: CDR1 SGHTA, CDR2 FQGNSA. The CDR3 length is 16 residues. CDR3 sequence reads: CASSLGPDRPNQPQHF. The CDR3 nucleotides read TGTGCCAGCAGCCTCGGCCCCGACCGGCCTAATCAGCCCCAGCATTTT.

As DNA, the CDR3 is TGTGCCTGGAGTGTTACAGGGGGCAATGAGCAGTTCTTC. This codes for CAWSVTGGNEQFF. The V call is TRBV30, the J call TRBJ2-1; 8 bases fit TRBD1. CDR1 GTSNPN and CDR2 SVGIG come from the germline V gene (reference sequence). V was pared by 0 bases and J by 6 bases, with 1 base of the junction left unmatched. There are 13 residues in the CDR3.

The genes are TRBV5-7 and TRBJ2-3; 10 bases agree with TRBD2. TRBV5-7 is recorded as an ORF, its role being uncertain. With 8 bases clipped from V and 0 bases from J, the junction kept 6 bases outside the gene matches. The length of the CDR3 is 15 residues. CDR3 protein: CARNKAGGSTDTQYF. CDR3 bases: TGTGCCAGAAATAAAGCGGGGGGGAGCACAGATACGCAGTATTTT.

This clone was observed a handful of times. The DNA of the CDR3 is TGTGCCAGCAGTTTCTTAGCGGGAGCCAGTAATGAGCAGTTCTTC. Protein sequence: CASSFLAGASNEQFF. This chain links TRBV27 with TRBJ2-1, with TRBD2 identical over 9 bases. There are 15 residues in the CDR3. Per the germline V gene, CDR1 is MNHEY and CDR2 is SMNVEV (reference sequence). J was trimmed by 7 bases and V by 3 bases; bases with no gene match: 7.